This T cell receptor beta chain came from a study of shared clonotypes between healthy human individuals. Study-wide results and limits: It was the non-shared clonotypes that had lower generation probabilities than clonotypes shared by all four donors. With few donors, the genetic and exposure-history diversity represented was limited.

Several immunoSEQ plates held equal portions of the genomic DNA taken from each subset. Profiling relied on immunoSEQ multiplex PCR, and the TCRdb table lists in-frame clones only, not all of them. The sample carries about 2.1 million clones, 80% to 95% recorded once. CD45RO-negative, CCR7-positively selected cells formed the naive CD8 fraction, excluding terminally differentiated effector memory CD45RA+ cells. For this clone: Its target is not known. The junction differs from germline at one of its ends, possibly a read error.

The CDR3 has 15 amino acids. Germline V gene data show CDR1 as MDHEN and CDR2 as SYDVKM. The V gene is TRBV28, the J gene TRBJ2-7; no clear D gene. This receptor was obtained from a young man in good health. Some clones in this sample may be carry-over from other donors' samples. The sequencing sample was made of naive CD8+ T cells from PBMCs. The CDR3 spells CASRLTDLVTYEQYF. CDR3 coding DNA: TGTGCCAGCCGTTTGACGGACCTTGTAACCTACGAGCAGTACTTC.